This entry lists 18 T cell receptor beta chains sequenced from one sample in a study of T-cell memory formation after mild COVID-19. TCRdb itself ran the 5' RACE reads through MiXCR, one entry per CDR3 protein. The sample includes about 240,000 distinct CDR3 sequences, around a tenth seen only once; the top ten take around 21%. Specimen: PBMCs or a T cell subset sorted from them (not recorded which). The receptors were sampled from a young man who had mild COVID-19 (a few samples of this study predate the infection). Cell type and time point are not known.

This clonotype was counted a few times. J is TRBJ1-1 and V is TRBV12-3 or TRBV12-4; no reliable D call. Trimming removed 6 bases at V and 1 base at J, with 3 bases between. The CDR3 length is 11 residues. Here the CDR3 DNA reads TGTGCCAGCAGAAAGAACACTGAAGCTTTCTTT. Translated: CASRKNTEAFF.

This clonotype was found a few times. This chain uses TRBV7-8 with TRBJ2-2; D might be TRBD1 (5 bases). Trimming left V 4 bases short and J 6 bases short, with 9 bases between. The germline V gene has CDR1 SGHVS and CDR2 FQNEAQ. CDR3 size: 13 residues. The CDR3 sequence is CASSSRVPGELFF. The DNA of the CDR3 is TGTGCCAGCAGCTCCAGGGTACCCGGGGAGCTGTTTTTT.

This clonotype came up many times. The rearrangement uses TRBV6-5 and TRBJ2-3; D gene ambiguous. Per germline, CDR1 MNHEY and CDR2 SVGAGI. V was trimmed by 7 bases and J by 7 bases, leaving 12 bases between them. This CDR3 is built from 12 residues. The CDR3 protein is CASKSRYNTQYF. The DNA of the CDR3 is TGTGCCAGCAAGAGCAGATACAATACGCAGTATTTT.

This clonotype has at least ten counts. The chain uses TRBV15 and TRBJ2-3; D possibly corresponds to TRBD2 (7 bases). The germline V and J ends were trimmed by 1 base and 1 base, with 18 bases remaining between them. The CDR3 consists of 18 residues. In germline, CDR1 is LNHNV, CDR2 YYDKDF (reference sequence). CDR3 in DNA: TGTGCCACCAGCAGAGTACGGGGGGCGCCGGACGGCACAGATACGCAGTATTTT. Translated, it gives CATSRVRGAPDGTDTQYF. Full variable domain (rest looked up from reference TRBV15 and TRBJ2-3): DAMVIQNPRYQVTQFGKPVTLSCSQTLNHNVMYWYQQKSSQAPKLLFHYYDKDFNNEADTPDNFQSRRPNTSFCFLDIRSPGLGDTAMYLCATSRVRGAPDGTDTQYFGPGTRLTVL.

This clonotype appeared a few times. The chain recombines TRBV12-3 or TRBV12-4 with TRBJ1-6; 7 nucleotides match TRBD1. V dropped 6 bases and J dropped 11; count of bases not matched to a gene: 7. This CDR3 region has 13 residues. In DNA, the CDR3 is TGTGCCAGCAGCTCCAGACAGGGAGCACCCCTCCACTTT. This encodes CASSSRQGAPLHF.

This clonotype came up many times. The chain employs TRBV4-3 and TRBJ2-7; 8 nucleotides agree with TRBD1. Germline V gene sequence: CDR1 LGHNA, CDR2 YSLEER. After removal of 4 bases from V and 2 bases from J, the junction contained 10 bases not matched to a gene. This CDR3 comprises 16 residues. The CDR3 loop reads CASSLRQGRIPYEQYV. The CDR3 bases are TGCGCCAGCAGCCTCCGACAGGGGAGAATCCCCTACGAGCAGTACGTC.

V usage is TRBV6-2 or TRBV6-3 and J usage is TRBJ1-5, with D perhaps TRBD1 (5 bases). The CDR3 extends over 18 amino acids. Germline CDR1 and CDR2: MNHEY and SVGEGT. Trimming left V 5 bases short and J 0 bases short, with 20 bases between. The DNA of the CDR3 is TGTGCCAGCAGTAGAAATCCGGGACTGTCTCGTAGCAATCAGCCCCAGCATTTT. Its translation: CASSRNPGLSRSNQPQHF.

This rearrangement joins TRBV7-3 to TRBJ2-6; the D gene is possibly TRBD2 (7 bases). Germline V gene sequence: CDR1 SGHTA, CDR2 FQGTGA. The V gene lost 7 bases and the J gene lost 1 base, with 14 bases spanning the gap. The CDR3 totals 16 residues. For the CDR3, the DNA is TGTGCCAGCACCCGTGAGGGGGGGTCTGGGGCCAACGTCCTGACTTTC. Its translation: CASTREGGSGANVLTF.

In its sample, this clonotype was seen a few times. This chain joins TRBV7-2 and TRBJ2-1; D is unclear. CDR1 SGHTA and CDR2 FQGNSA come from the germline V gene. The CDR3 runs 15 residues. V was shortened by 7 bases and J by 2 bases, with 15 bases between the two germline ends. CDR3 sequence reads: CASTLDVGTYNEQFF. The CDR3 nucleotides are TGTGCCAGCACTCTAGATGTAGGAACCTACAATGAGCAGTTCTTC. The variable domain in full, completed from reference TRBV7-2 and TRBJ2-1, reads GAGVSQSPSNKVTEKGKDVELRCDPISGHTALYWYRQSLGQGLEFLIYFQGNSAPDKSGLPSDRFSAERTGGSVSTLTIQRTQQEDSAVYLCASTLDVGTYNEQFFGPGTRLTVL.

The CDR3 loop is CASSRSGLAGQFF. In nucleotides, the CDR3 is TGTGCCAGCAGCCGGAGTGGACTAGCCGGGCAGTTCTTC. The chain links TRBV3-1 to TRBJ2-1; 8 bases fit TRBD2. The J segment lost 12 bases and the V segment lost 4 bases, leaving 8 bases of the junction unmatched. The germline gives CDR1 LGHDT, CDR2 YNNKEL (reference sequence). The CDR3 consists of 13 residues.

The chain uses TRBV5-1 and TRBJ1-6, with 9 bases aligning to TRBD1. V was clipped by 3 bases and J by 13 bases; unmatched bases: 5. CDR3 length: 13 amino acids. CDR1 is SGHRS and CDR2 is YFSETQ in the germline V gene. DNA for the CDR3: TGCGCCAGCAGCTGGGACAGGGAGAATCCCCTCCACTTT. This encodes CASSWDRENPLHF.

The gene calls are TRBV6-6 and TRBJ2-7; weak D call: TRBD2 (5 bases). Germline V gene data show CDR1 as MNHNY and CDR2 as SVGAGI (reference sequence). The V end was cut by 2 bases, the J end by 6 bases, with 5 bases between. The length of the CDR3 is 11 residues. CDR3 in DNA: TGTGCCAGCAGTTACGGAGGCGAGCAGTACGTC. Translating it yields CASSYGGEQYV.

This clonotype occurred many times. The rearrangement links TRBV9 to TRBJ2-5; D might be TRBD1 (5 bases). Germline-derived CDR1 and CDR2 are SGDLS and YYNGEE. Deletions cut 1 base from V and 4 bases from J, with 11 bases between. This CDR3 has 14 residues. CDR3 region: CASSVYWGPETQYF. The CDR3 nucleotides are TGTGCCAGCAGCGTATATTGGGGCCCAGAGACCCAGTACTTC.

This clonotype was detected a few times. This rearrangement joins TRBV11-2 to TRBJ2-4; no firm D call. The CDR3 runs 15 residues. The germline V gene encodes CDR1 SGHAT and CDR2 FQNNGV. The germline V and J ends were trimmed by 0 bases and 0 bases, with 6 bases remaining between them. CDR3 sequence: CASSLDLLAKNIQYF. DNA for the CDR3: TGTGCCAGCAGCTTAGACCTACTAGCCAAAAACATTCAGTACTTC.

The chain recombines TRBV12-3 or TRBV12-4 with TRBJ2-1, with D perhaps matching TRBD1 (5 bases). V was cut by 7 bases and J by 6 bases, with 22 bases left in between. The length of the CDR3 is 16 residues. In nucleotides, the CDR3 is TGTGCCAGCACTAGGGGTGCAGGCCGGATCGCCAATGAGCAGTTCTTC. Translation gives CASTRGAGRIANEQFF.

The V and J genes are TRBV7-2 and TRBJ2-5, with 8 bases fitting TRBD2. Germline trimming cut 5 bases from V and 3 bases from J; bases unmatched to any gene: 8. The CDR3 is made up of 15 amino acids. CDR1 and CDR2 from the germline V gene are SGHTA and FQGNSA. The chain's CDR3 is CASSVRTGGEETQYF. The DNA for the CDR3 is TGTGCCAGCAGCGTCCGAACGGGGGGGGAAGAGACCCAGTACTTC.

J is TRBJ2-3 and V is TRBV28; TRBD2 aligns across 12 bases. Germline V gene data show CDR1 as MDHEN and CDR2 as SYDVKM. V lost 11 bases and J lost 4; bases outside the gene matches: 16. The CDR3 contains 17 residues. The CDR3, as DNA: TGTGCCTGGTCAACCTGGGATCTAGCGGGGGGGCCAGATACGCAGTATTTT. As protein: CAWSTWDLAGGPDTQYF.

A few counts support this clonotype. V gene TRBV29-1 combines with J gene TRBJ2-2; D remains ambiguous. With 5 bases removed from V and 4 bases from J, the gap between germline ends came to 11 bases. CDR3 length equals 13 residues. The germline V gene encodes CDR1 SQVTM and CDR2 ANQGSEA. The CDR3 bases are TGCAGCGTTCTAGGCTTTGGCACCGGGGAGCTGTTTTTT. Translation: CSVLGFGTGELFF.